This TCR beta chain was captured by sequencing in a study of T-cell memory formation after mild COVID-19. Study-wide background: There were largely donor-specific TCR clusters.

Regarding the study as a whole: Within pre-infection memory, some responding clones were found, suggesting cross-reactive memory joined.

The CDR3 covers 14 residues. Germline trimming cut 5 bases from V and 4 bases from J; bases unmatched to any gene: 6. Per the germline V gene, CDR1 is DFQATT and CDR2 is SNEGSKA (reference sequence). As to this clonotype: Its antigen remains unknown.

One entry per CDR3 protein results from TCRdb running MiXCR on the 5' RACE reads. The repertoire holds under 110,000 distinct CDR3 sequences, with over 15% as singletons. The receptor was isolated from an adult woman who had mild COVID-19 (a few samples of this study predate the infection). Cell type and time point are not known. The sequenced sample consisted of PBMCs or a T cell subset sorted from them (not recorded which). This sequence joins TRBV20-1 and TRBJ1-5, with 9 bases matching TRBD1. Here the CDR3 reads CSAPGGQGNQPQHF. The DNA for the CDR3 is TGCAGTGCTCCCGGGGGACAGGGAAATCAGCCCCAGCATTTT.